This entry lists 20 T cell receptor beta chains sequenced from one sample in a study of blood T cell repertoires in COVID-19. Sequencing used immunoSEQ multiplex PCR; TCRdb keeps in-frame clones, though not all of them. The profile shows about 210,000 clones, 84% of them singletons. The sample comprised peripheral blood. The origin of the receptors is a woman in her fifties or sixties with active or convalescent COVID-19.

This chain uses TRBV5-4 with TRBJ1-4; weak D call: TRBD1 (5 bases). Germline values: CDR1 SGHNT, CDR2 YYREEE (reference sequence). CDR3 length: 15 amino acids. Trimming took off 4 bases at V and 7 bases at J, with 17 bases between the two ends. The CDR3 protein is CASSLRQPIGEKLFF. The CDR3, as DNA: TGTGCCAGCAGCCTGAGACAGCCCATAGGTGAAAAACTGTTTTTT.

The chain carries TRBV23-1 and TRBJ1-2; the D gene is possibly TRBD1 (6 bases). TRBV23-1 is flagged as an ORF with uncertain function. The CDR3 covers 17 residues. Trimming took off 4 bases at V and 0 bases at J, with 18 bases between the two ends. CDR3 in amino acids: CASSRQATGRANYGYTF. CDR3 bases: TGCGCCAGCAGTCGCCAGGCGACAGGCAGGGCTAACTATGGCTACACCTTC.

Points on this clone: The same CDR3 can be traced to other DNA sequences in this sample. This chain links TRBV7-9 with TRBJ2-5, with 7 bases identical to TRBD1. Trimming cost V 6 bases and J 1 base; bases outside gene matches: 2. This CDR3 is 13 amino acids long. Germline loops: CDR1 SEHNR, CDR2 FQNEAQ (reference sequence). CDR3 sequence (DNA): TGTGCCAGCAGTAGGGACAGCCAAGAGACCCAGTACTTC. Encoded protein: CASSRDSQETQYF.

This clone was detected once. The chain has TRBV15 and TRBJ2-7, with 8 bases identical to TRBD1. V lost 0 bases and J lost 1; bases outside the gene matches: 2. The CDR3 totals 15 residues. Germline lookup yields CDR1 LNHNV and CDR2 YYDKDF (reference sequence). As DNA, the CDR3 is TGTGCCACCAGCAGAGATACAGGGGGGTCCTACGAGCAGTACTTC. Its protein is CATSRDTGGSYEQYF.

The rearrangement joins TRBV6-5 to TRBJ2-1; D gene ambiguous. The CDR3 extends over 13 amino acids. Germline CDR1 MNHEY, CDR2 SVGAGI. CDR3 loop: CVVGSAVRNEQFF. In DNA, the CDR3 is TGTGTTGTCGGTTCGGCGGTTAGGAATGAGCAGTTCTTC.

This clone was seen more than once but under ten times. The J gene is TRBJ1-4, the V gene TRBV6-5; perhaps TRBD1 as D (5 bases). Germline V lookup: CDR1 MNHEY, CDR2 SVGAGI. The CDR3 extends over 15 amino acids. V was cut by 8 bases and J by 4 bases, with 17 bases left in between. As DNA, the CDR3 is TGTGCCAGCGGTCCCACCGGGGGGTATAATGAAAAACTGTTTTTT. It codes for CASGPTGGYNEKLFF.

This clone was seen only once. V usage is TRBV28 and J usage is TRBJ2-3; 7 bases line up with TRBD2. The V segment lost 2 bases and the J segment 4 bases; nucleotides outside the gene matches: 3. The CDR3 is 14 residues long. Germline V gene lookup returns CDR1 MDHEN and CDR2 SYDVKM. CDR3 amino acids: CASSLGGRSDTQYF. The CDR3 nucleotides read TGTGCCAGCAGTTTAGGCGGGAGATCAGATACGCAGTATTTT.

The gene calls are TRBV28 and TRBJ1-4, with D perhaps TRBD1 (6 bases). The CDR3 contains 11 residues. The V gene lost 10 bases and the J gene lost 7 bases, with 10 bases spanning the gap. Per the germline V gene, CDR1 is MDHEN and CDR2 is SYDVKM. This chain's CDR3 is CATKGGEKLFF. CDR3 nucleotides: TGTGCCACCAAAGGGGGTGAAAAACTGTTTTTT.

The genes are TRBV11-2 and TRBJ2-5, with TRBD2 identical over 8 bases. CDR1 SGHAT and CDR2 FQNNGV come from the germline V gene. The length of the CDR3 is 17 residues. V lost 4 bases to trimming and J lost 4 bases; unmatched junction nucleotides: 14. CDR3 coding DNA: TGTGCCAGCAGCTCGGAAGGACGGGGGGGCCATGCAGAGACCCAGTACTTC. Residues: CASSSEGRGGHAETQYF.

J is TRBJ1-5 and V is TRBV19; D perhaps matches TRBD1 (5 bases). Per the germline V gene, CDR1 is LNHDA and CDR2 is SQIVND (reference sequence). Trimming removed 3 bases at V and 3 bases at J, with 9 bases between. This CDR3 has 14 residues. The CDR3 sequence is CASSIGRDNQPQHF. Here the CDR3 DNA reads TGTGCCAGTAGTATTGGCAGGGACAATCAGCCCCAGCATTTT.

This clone was seen just once. The chain joins TRBV5-1 to TRBJ1-5; D is unresolved. CDR1 SGHRS and CDR2 YFSETQ come from the germline V gene. The CDR3 has 15 residues. The V and J ends lost 4 bases and 0 bases respectively, with 11 bases between them. The CDR3 bases are TGCGCCAGCAGCCCAACCGCCGGTAGCAATCAGCCCCAGCATTTT. This gives the protein CASSPTAGSNQPQHF. The entire variable domain, with the rest obtained from reference TRBV5-1 and TRBJ1-5, is as follows: KAGVTQTPRYLIKTRGQQVTLSCSPISGHRSVSWYQQTPGQGLQFLFEYFSETQRNKGNFPGRFSGRQFSNSRSEMNVSTLELGDSALYLCASSPTAGSNQPQHFGDGTRLSIL.

The chain uses TRBV5-1 and TRBJ1-4; unclear D gene. V was trimmed by 4 bases and J by 3 bases, leaving 13 bases between them. The CDR3 is 15 amino acids. Germline lookup yields CDR1 SGHRS and CDR2 YFSETQ. The DNA of the CDR3 is TGCGCCAGCAGCAGCCAGCGCCCCTCTAATGAAAAACTGTTTTTT. It is translated as CASSSQRPSNEKLFF.

The chain couples TRBV5-4 to TRBJ2-2; perhaps TRBD1 as D (6 bases). The V gene's germline CDR1 is SGHNT and CDR2 YYREEE (reference sequence). The CDR3 runs to 15 residues. Trimming stripped 0 bases from V and 5 bases from J, with 11 bases between. This CDR3 is CASSLAGVGTGELFF. The DNA for the CDR3 is TGTGCCAGCAGCTTGGCAGGGGTGGGGACCGGGGAGCTGTTTTTT.

CDR3 in DNA: TGCAGCGGCTGTCCCGGGACAGGGGCCGGGGAGCTGTTTTTT. It specifies CSGCPGTGAGELFF. This rearrangement joins TRBV29-1 to TRBJ2-2; 10 positions agree with TRBD1. Looked up from germline, CDR1 is SQVTM and CDR2 is ANQGSEA. Trimming at V came to 7 bases and at J to 6 bases, leaving 8 bases not matched to a gene. The CDR3 contains 14 residues.

A single count supports this clone. The rearrangement uses TRBV5-4 and TRBJ2-5; 14 bases are a match to TRBD2. CDR1 is SGHNT and CDR2 is YYREEE in the germline V gene (reference sequence). This CDR3 has 18 amino acids. Germline trimming cut 4 bases from V and 5 bases from J; bases unmatched to any gene: 13. The CDR3 coding sequence is TGTGCCAGCAGCCCGGGACTAGCGGGGGCGAACGGCAGGGAGACCCAGTACTTC. Translated: CASSPGLAGANGRETQYF. The variable domain in full, completed from reference TRBV5-4 and TRBJ2-5, reads ETGVTQSPTHLIKTRGQQVTLRCSSQSGHNTVSWYQQALGQGPQFIFQYYREEENGRGNFPPRFSGLQFPNYSSELNVNALELDDSALYLCASSPGLAGANGRETQYFGPGTRLLVL.

The rearrangement uses TRBV5-4 and TRBJ1-1, with TRBD1 as a possible D gene (5 bases). Trimming stripped 4 bases from V and 4 bases from J, with 14 bases between. Germline CDR1 reads SGHNT; CDR2 reads YYREEE (reference sequence). The CDR3 is 14 amino acids. DNA of the CDR3: TGTGCCAGCAGCCAGACGGGGGGAGCCACTGAAGCTTTCTTT. Encoded protein: CASSQTGGATEAFF.

This clone turned up a few times. V usage is TRBV6-5 and J usage is TRBJ2-4; a possible D gene is TRBD2 (5 bases). In germline, CDR1 is MNHEY, CDR2 SVGAGI. This CDR3 has 14 amino acids. V lost 6 bases and J 1 base, leaving 10 bases between the germline ends. The CDR3 region has the DNA TGTGCCAGCAGAGAGCGGTTGGCCAAAAACATTCAGTACTTC. Translation gives CASRERLAKNIQYF.

This clone was seen a single time. The genes are TRBV18 and TRBJ1-1, with D perhaps TRBD1 (6 bases). CDR1 is KGHSH, CDR2 LQKENI, per germline. The germline V and J ends were trimmed by 3 bases and 5 bases, with 10 bases remaining between them. This CDR3 region has 13 residues. CDR3 nucleotide sequence: TGTGCCAGCTCACCCCAGGGGTTTACTGAAGCTTTCTTT. Translated: CASSPQGFTEAFF.

The chain joins TRBV19 to TRBJ1-1, with 7 bases aligning to TRBD1. The V gene end was trimmed by 6 bases and the J gene end by 2 bases; junction bases not matched to a gene: 6. The length of the CDR3 is 14 residues. Germline values: CDR1 LNHDA, CDR2 SQIVND (reference sequence). CDR3 sequence: CASSKQGLNTEAFF. For the CDR3, the DNA is TGTGCCAGTAGCAAACAGGGGCTAAACACTGAAGCTTTCTTT. The variable domain in full, with the rest retrieved from reference TRBV19 and TRBJ1-1, is DGGITQSPKYLFRKEGQNVTLSCEQNLNHDAMYWYRQDPGQGLRLIYYSQIVNDFQKGDIAEGYSVSREKKESFPLTVTSAQKNPTAFYLCASSKQGLNTEAFFGQGTRLTVV.

The V and J genes are TRBV18 and TRBJ1-1, with 7 bases that match TRBD1. The germline gives CDR1 KGHSH, CDR2 LQKENI. The V segment lost 3 bases and the J segment 11 bases; nucleotides outside the gene matches: 9. The CDR3 runs 13 residues. CDR3 loop: CASSPARQGEAFF. DNA for the CDR3: TGTGCCAGCTCACCTGCCCGACAGGGTGAGGCTTTCTTT.